This T cell receptor beta chain was recovered during a study of cytomegalovirus exposure and HLA in healthy donors. The study ran its PCR with 60 Vbeta and 13 Jbeta primers. Generated by immunoSEQ multiplex PCR, the TCRdb table keeps only in-frame clones and is missing some. The sample lists 80,000 or so clones; approximately 69% were seen once. The CDR3 runs to 16 residues. V shed 2 bases and J 6 bases; nucleotides not matched to a gene: 7. The germline V gene encodes CDR1 WNHNN and CDR2 SYGVQD (reference sequence). The material sequenced was PBMCs. This sequence joins TRBV10-1 and TRBJ2-2; 9 positions agree with TRBD2. The source is a man aged 25-45 years in good health and CMV-seropositive. The CDR3 spells CASSEKSGRNAGELFF. CDR3 coding DNA: TGCGCCAGCAGTGAGAAAAGCGGGAGGAATGCCGGGGAGCTGTTTTTT.